This passage covers 30 T cell receptor beta chains from one sample sequenced in a study of post-analysis software for immune sequencing data. Prepared TCR beta cDNA libraries contained unique molecular identifiers. TCRdb processed the PCR reads anew with MiXCR; each CDR3 protein has one entry. The data contain about 210,000 distinct CDR3 sequences, about 30% of them seen just once; the ten biggest clones take up more than 3%. Study-level results: Elevated frequency relative to controls characterized roughly 5 TRBV segments in patients, TRBV5-6, TRBV5-1 and TRBV20-1 among them.

Antigen specificity for these receptors is unknown. Material for sequencing was blood. The receptors derive from a girl aged 2 to 17 with multiple sclerosis.

This clonotype turned up a few times. This chain uses TRBV29-1 with TRBJ2-5; possibly TRBD2 for D (5 bases). The CDR3 consists of 13 residues. From germline, CDR1 is SQVTM and CDR2 ANQGSEA. V lost 3 bases to trimming and J lost 5 bases, with 13 bases between them. This CDR3 is CSVDDAGMETQYF. CDR3 in DNA: TGCAGCGTTGACGACGCGGGTATGGAGACCCAGTACTTC.

The genes are TRBV14 and TRBJ2-1; no reliable D call. The CDR3 is made up of 17 amino acids. CDR1 SGHDN and CDR2 FVKESK come from the germline V gene. V was shortened by 2 bases and J by 5 bases, with 19 bases between the two germline ends. The CDR3 DNA is TGTGCCAGCAGCCAAATCGGTATCGGGCTTTCTAACAATGAGCAGTTCTTC. Its translation is CASSQIGIGLSNNEQFF.

As for this clonotype: A much larger clone differs from this one at a single base, so this may be a read error. The V call is TRBV28, the J call TRBJ1-4; 7 positions agree with TRBD1. With 7 bases clipped from V and 6 bases from J, the junction kept 8 bases outside the gene matches. Germline V CDR1 and CDR2: MDHEN, SYDVKM. This CDR3 spans 14 amino acids. DNA of the CDR3: TGTGCCAGCACCCCCCGGGACAGCTATGAAAAACTGTTTTTT. As protein: CASTPRDSYEKLFF.

This clonotype has at least ten counts. The CDR3 spells CSARSGTVTYEQYF. DNA of the CDR3: TGCAGTGCTAGGTCCGGGACGGTAACTTACGAGCAGTACTTC. The chain recombines TRBV20-1 with TRBJ2-7, with D possibly called TRBD1 or TRBD2 (5 bases each). CDR1 DFQATT and CDR2 SNEGSKA come from the germline V gene (reference sequence). The CDR3 consists of 14 residues. Between the trimmed V and J ends, which lost 3 bases and 4 bases, there was a span of 16 bases.

The V and J genes are TRBV28 and TRBJ2-4; D is possibly TRBD2 (6 bases). The assigned J gene may be wrong: the sequence end matches TRBJ2-7 better. This CDR3 has 13 amino acids. Germline V gene sequence: CDR1 MDHEN, CDR2 SYDVKM. As DNA, the CDR3 is TGTGCCAGCAGTATGGGACTGCACTACGAGCAGTACTTC. It codes for CASSMGLHYEQYF.

This clonotype was seen ten or more times. The genes are TRBV20-1 and TRBJ2-3; D uncertain. This CDR3 comprises 12 residues. The V end lost 2 bases, the J end lost 5 bases, and 8 bases lay between the germline ends. Germline V gives CDR1 DFQATT, CDR2 SNEGSKA (reference sequence). The CDR3 nucleotides read TGCAGTGCTAGAAAGAGTGGAGATACGCAGTATTTT. Amino acid sequence: CSARKSGDTQYF.

Only a few counts were recorded for this clonotype. V gene TRBV25-1 combines with J gene TRBJ2-3, with D uncertain. The V and J ends lost 2 bases and 3 bases respectively, with 12 bases between them. Germline V gives CDR1 MGHDK, CDR2 SYGVNS. The CDR3 spans 15 residues. CDR3 sequence reads: CASSEVGIGTDTQYF. CDR3 in DNA: TGTGCCAGCAGTGAAGTGGGGATTGGGACAGATACGCAGTATTTT.

This clonotype was detected many times. The V call is TRBV10-1, the J call TRBJ1-6; 7 positions match TRBD1. Germline V gene sequence: CDR1 WNHNN, CDR2 SYGVQD (reference sequence). After removal of 8 bases from V and 3 bases from J, the junction contained 10 bases not matched to a gene. This CDR3 comprises 16 residues. CDR3 region: CASEPDRTNYNSPLHF. Here the CDR3 DNA reads TGCGCCAGCGAACCGGACAGGACCAACTATAATTCACCCCTCCACTTT.

This chain connects TRBV13 to TRBJ2-2, with 10 bases matching TRBD2. CDR3 length: 16 amino acids. V was clipped by 5 bases and J by 7 bases; unmatched bases: 10. Germline V gene sequence: CDR1 PRHDT, CDR2 FYEKMQ (reference sequence). Here the CDR3 reads CASSTLKREGIGELFF. As DNA, the CDR3 is TGTGCCAGCAGCACCCTCAAGCGGGAGGGGATCGGGGAGCTGTTTTTT.

This clonotype showed up just a few times. This sequence joins TRBV18 and TRBJ1-1, with TRBD1 identical over 7 bases. Looked up from germline, CDR1 is KGHSH and CDR2 is LQKENI. V trimming: 3 bases; J trimming: 5 bases; junction bases outside the gene matches: 12. The CDR3 is made up of 16 amino acids. CDR3 in DNA: TGTGCCAGCTCACCTGTAGTCGGGACAGCGGGTACTGAAGCTTTCTTT. It codes for CASSPVVGTAGTEAFF.

This clonotype showed up many times. The chain is built from TRBV27 and TRBJ2-5, with TRBD2 matching over 12 bases. V dropped 5 bases and J dropped 0; count of bases not matched to a gene: 7. Germline assignment: CDR1 MNHEY and CDR2 SMNVEV (reference sequence). This CDR3 is built from 17 residues. The CDR3 region is CASSPARLAGDQETQYF. In nucleotides, the CDR3 is TGTGCCAGCAGTCCAGCCAGACTAGCGGGGGACCAAGAGACCCAGTACTTC.

This clonotype was observed a few times. A much bigger clone sits one base away, suggesting this may be a read error. The chain combines TRBV6-4 with TRBJ2-3; D not resolved. The CDR3 spans 15 residues. Germline CDR1 MRHNA, CDR2 SNTAGT. The V and J ends lost 5 bases and 4 bases respectively, with 16 bases between them. The CDR3 bases are TGTGCCAGCAGTACCAAACCGGCAGGTCCAGATACGCAGTATTTT. This codes for CASSTKPAGPDTQYF.

The J gene is TRBJ1-2, the V gene TRBV5-6; D is unresolved. V lost 0 bases and J 5 bases, leaving 11 bases between the germline ends. Germline CDR1 is SGHDT and CDR2 is YYEEEE. This CDR3 comprises 14 residues. CDR3 in DNA: TGTGCCAGCAGCTTGGTAGCTGAGATATATGGCTACACCTTC. Residues: CASSLVAEIYGYTF.

With respect to this clonotype: This may arise from a read error, as a much more abundant clone is one base away. The J gene is TRBJ2-1, the V gene TRBV7-2; TRBD2 aligns across 7 bases. The CDR3 is 16 amino acids. V lost 2 bases to trimming and J lost 7 bases; unmatched junction nucleotides: 11. CDR1 SGHTA and CDR2 FQGNSA come from the germline V gene. CDR3 in amino acids: CASSLSSGLTQNEQFF. The DNA for the CDR3 is TGTGCCAGCAGCTTATCCTCGGGACTAACGCAAAATGAGCAGTTCTTC.

This clonotype was detected ten times or more. The CDR3, as DNA: TGCAGTGCTAGGAACCGGGACGACTTCTACGAGCAGTACTTC. Translating gives CSARNRDDFYEQYF. This chain links TRBV20-1 with TRBJ2-7; perhaps D is TRBD1 or TRBD2 (5 bases each). This CDR3 spans 14 amino acids. Germline V gene data show CDR1 as DFQATT and CDR2 as SNEGSKA (reference sequence). V was clipped by 3 bases and J by 3 bases, with 15 bases between them.

This chain uses TRBV28 with TRBJ2-7; TRBD2 aligns across 9 bases. CDR3 length: 16 amino acids. Germline CDR1 reads MDHEN; CDR2 reads SYDVKM. V gave up 5 bases and J gave up 0 bases; unmatched junction bases: 8. The CDR3 DNA reads as TGTGCCAGCAGTCCCAGGACTAGCGAGAGCTCCTACGAGCAGTACTTC. This codes for CASSPRTSESSYEQYF.

This clonotype was seen a handful of times. This chain joins TRBV6-2 or TRBV6-3 and TRBJ1-5; 7 positions agree with TRBD1. The germline V gene has CDR1 MNHEY and CDR2 SVGEGT. The J segment lost 6 bases and the V segment lost 7 bases, leaving 6 bases of the junction unmatched. CDR3 size: 13 residues. CDR3 in DNA: TGTGCCAGCACCGGGACAGCCGGTCAGCCCCAGCATTTT. Translating gives CASTGTAGQPQHF.

The gene calls are TRBV12-3 or TRBV12-4 and TRBJ1-1; 8 nucleotides match TRBD1. The CDR3 has 12 amino acids. Trimming removed 7 bases from V and 5 bases from J; junction bases left unmatched: 3. CDR3 nucleotides: TGTGCCAGCAACAACAGGGGGACTGAAGCTTTCTTT. Translated: CASNNRGTEAFF.

Comment on this clonotype: A read error may explain this, as a much larger clone is one base away. The chain has TRBV27 and TRBJ1-6; D is ambiguous. From germline, CDR1 is MNHEY and CDR2 SMNVEV (reference sequence). CDR3 size: 15 residues. This CDR3 reads CASSWATVGSSPLNF. DNA of the CDR3: TGTGCCAGCAGTTGGGCAACGGTGGGGTCTTCACCCCTCAACTTT.

A note on this clonotype: One junction end does not reproduce the germline sequence, and a read error may be involved. V usage is TRBV5-1 and J usage is TRBJ2-5; D uncertain. This CDR3 is built from 14 residues. Germline-derived CDR1 and CDR2 are SGHRS and YFSETQ. CDR3 DNA: TGCGCCAGCAGCTTGGTCGCGTACCAAGGGACCCAGTACTTC. Protein sequence: CASSLVAYQGTQYF.

Comments on this clonotype: Germline is not matched at one junction end, which may reflect a read error. This chain links TRBV6-5 with TRBJ2-7; D may match TRBD1 or TRBD2 (5 bases each). The CDR3 has 12 residues. CDR1 and CDR2 from the germline V gene are MNHEY and SVGAGI. CDR3 sequence (DNA): TGTGCCAGCGGTTACGGGGCAGCGGAGCAGTACTTC. Protein product: CASGYGAAEQYF.

The V and J genes are TRBV30 and TRBJ1-1; D ambiguous. The germline gives CDR1 GTSNPN, CDR2 SVGIG (reference sequence). Trimming left V 0 bases short and J 1 base short, with 6 bases between. This CDR3 contains 13 residues. Written as DNA, the CDR3 is TGTGCCTGGAGTGTACTCCCGAACACTGAAGCTTTCTTT. This sequence encodes CAWSVLPNTEAFF.

This clonotype was seen at least ten times. CDR3 sequence (DNA): TGTGCCAGCAGCCCCGGGACGCCCTACGAGCAGTACTTC. This gives the protein CASSPGTPYEQYF. This chain connects TRBV7-3 to TRBJ2-7; D may be TRBD1 or TRBD2 (5 bases each). The germline V gene has CDR1 SGHTA and CDR2 FQGTGA. V gave up 5 bases and J gave up 2 bases, with 10 bases separating them. This CDR3 spans 13 amino acids.

To note about this clonotype: No DNA is shown, since the ends of the CDR3 on it are uncertain; the CDR3 is the one TCRdb lists. The chain combines TRBV21-1 with TRBJ1-2; the table gives TRBD1 as D, unverified against the DNA. TRBV21-1 is tagged as a pseudogene. The CDR3 is 16 amino acids long, termini counted. The CDR3 sequence: CASSNVKGDRGYGCTF.

This clonotype was seen a few times. V and J are TRBV12-3 or TRBV12-4 and TRBJ1-1; 10 bases line up with TRBD1. V was clipped by 7 bases and J by 0 bases; unmatched bases: 14. The CDR3 totals 18 residues. The CDR3 sequence is CASTQRQGARLVNTEAFF. The CDR3 DNA sequence: TGTGCCAGCACTCAGAGACAGGGGGCGAGGTTGGTGAACACTGAAGCTTTCTTT.

The chain uses TRBV4-1 and TRBJ1-1; D is possibly TRBD1 (5 bases). Trimming cost V 4 bases and J 1 base, with 10 bases left between them. The length of the CDR3 is 14 residues. CDR1 and CDR2 from the germline V gene are MGHRA and YSYEKL. CDR3 sequence: CASSPHRGNTEAFF. The CDR3 DNA reads TGCGCCAGCAGCCCTCATAGGGGGAACACTGAAGCTTTCTTT.

In this sample, this clonotype turned up many times. The V call is TRBV7-2, the J call TRBJ2-7; 7 bases agree with TRBD2. V lost 2 bases, J lost 2 bases, and 6 bases stayed unmatched. Germline V lookup: CDR1 SGHTA, CDR2 FQGNSA. This CDR3 is 15 amino acids long. The CDR3 protein is CASSLRASGTYEQYF. Written as DNA, the CDR3 is TGTGCCAGCAGCTTAAGGGCTAGCGGCACCTACGAGCAGTACTTC.

This chain connects TRBV12-3 or TRBV12-4 to TRBJ2-5, with a possible D match to TRBD2 (6 bases). The CDR3 extends over 13 amino acids. Trimming stripped 3 bases from V and 11 bases from J, with 16 bases between. CDR3 region: CASSLEGFSGQYF. CDR3 sequence (DNA): TGTGCCAGCAGTTTGGAGGGATTCTCAGGGCAGTACTTC.

The chain carries TRBV7-9 and TRBJ2-7, with D tentatively TRBD1 (5 bases). This CDR3 comprises 16 residues. Germline V lookup: CDR1 SEHNR, CDR2 FQNEAQ (reference sequence). Trimming shortened V by 0 bases and J by 1 base, and 13 bases separated the two germline ends. CDR3 in amino acids: CASSLALIQGSYEQYF. DNA for the CDR3: TGTGCCAGCAGCTTAGCCCTGATTCAGGGTTCCTACGAGCAGTACTTC. Using reference TRBV7-9 and TRBJ2-7 for the parts outside the CDR3, the full variable domain is DTGVSQNPRHKITKRGQNVTFRCDPISEHNRLYWYRQTLGQGPEFLTYFQNEAQLEKSRLLSDRFSAERPKGSFSTLEIQRTEQGDSAMYLCASSLALIQGSYEQYFGPGTRLTVT.

This clonotype turned up a few times. Given a much more abundant clone one base away, this may be a read error. The chain employs TRBV12-3 or TRBV12-4 and TRBJ1-2; 8 bases align to TRBD1. The CDR3 covers 15 residues. J gave up 2 bases and V 10 bases, and 12 bases lay outside the gene matches. The CDR3 here is CAIPATGVLNYGYTF. The CDR3 nucleotides read TGTGCCATACCGGCGACAGGGGTTCTCAACTATGGCTACACCTTC.